This T cell receptor beta chain was sequenced for a study of blood T cell repertoires in COVID-19. Study in general: Samples taken during acute and convalescent COVID-19 were collected in the United States, Italy and Spain. The cDNA or gDNA used as material had been derived from T cells, B-cell-depleted T cells, or PBMCs.

V was trimmed by 4 bases and J by 4 bases, leaving 20 bases between them. CDR3 length: 17 residues. Germline CDR1 is MGHRA and CDR2 is YSYEKL. Authors' data handling: Cell counts per sample came from amplifying reference gene primers. Sequencing was performed with immunoSEQ multiplex PCR; in TCRdb, only in-frame clones are kept and a portion is missing. V and J calls and clone size are given by that table; D and trimming were obtained from the DNA. The profile shows hundreds of thousands of clones, approximately 86% of them singletons. Sequenced material: peripheral blood. The clonotype originates from a man aged 60 to 69 with acute or convalescent COVID-19. The chain carries TRBV4-1 and TRBJ1-3; perhaps TRBD1 as D (6 bases). Here the CDR3 reads CASSPLKDSSGGNTIYF. CDR3 nucleotide sequence: TGCGCCAGCAGCCCACTCAAGGACAGCTCGGGAGGAAACACCATATATTTT.